Here is one TCR beta chain with its context. Its specificity is not known. The CDR3 has 16 residues. V shed 2 bases and J shed 5 bases, with 17 bases lying between them. Germline V gene data show CDR1 as MNHEY and CDR2 as SMNVEV (reference sequence). This sample was included in a study of PD-1 blockade in classical Hodgkin lymphoma. Findings and limits, study-wide: For complete responders, baseline diversity was comparable to that of newly diagnosed patients. Baseline TCR diversity was reportedly lower in newly diagnosed patients than in healthy donors. It was reported as lower still in relapsed/refractory patients.

The table came from immunoSEQ multiplex PCR; TCRdb's copy has only in-frame clones and leaves some out. The sample contains approximately 58,000 clones, approximately 89% of which appear only once. Brentuximab vedotin exposure varied among the patients, all of whom had relapsed after autologous stem cell transplantation. Complete response, partial response or progressive disease made up the best responses. The chain carries TRBV27 and TRBJ2-3; maybe TRBD1 (5 bases). The receptor was isolated from a human donor with classical Hodgkin lymphoma. Here the sequenced sample was peripheral blood mononuclear cells (PBMCs), taken before the second cycle of nivolumab. CDR3 sequence reads: CASSLIQGAGVDTQYF. For the CDR3, the DNA is TGTGCCAGCAGTTTAATCCAGGGCGCTGGTGTAGATACGCAGTATTTT.